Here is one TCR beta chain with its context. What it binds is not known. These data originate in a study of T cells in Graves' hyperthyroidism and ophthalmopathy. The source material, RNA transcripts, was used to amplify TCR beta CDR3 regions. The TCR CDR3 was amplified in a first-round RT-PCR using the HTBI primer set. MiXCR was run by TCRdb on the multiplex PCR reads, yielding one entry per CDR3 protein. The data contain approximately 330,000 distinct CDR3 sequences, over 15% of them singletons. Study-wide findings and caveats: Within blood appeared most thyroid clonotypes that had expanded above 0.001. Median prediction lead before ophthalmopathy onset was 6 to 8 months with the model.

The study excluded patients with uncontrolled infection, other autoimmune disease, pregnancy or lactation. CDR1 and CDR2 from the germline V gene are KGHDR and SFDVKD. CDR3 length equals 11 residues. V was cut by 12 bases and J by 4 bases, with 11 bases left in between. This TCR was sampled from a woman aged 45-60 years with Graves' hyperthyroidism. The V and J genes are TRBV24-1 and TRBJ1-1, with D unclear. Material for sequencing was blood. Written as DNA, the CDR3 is TGTGCCCTGCCGTGGTCCACTGAAGCTTTCTTT. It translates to CALPWSTEAFF.